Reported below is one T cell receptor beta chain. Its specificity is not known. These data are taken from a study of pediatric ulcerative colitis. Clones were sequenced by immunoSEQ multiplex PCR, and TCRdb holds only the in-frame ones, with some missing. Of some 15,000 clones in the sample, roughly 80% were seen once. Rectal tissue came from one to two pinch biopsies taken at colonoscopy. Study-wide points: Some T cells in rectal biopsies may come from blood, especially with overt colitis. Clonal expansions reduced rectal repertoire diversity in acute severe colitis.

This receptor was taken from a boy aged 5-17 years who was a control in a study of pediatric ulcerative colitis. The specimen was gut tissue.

CDR3 in amino acids: CATIRGAESYTF. The DNA of the CDR3 is TGTGCCACCATCCGTGGGGCAGAGAGCTACACCTTC. This chain uses TRBV10-3 with TRBJ1-2; a possible D gene is TRBD1 (5 bases). Germline CDR1 is ENHRY and CDR2 is SYGVKD. V lost 10 bases and J 9 bases, leaving 18 bases between the germline ends. The CDR3 contains 12 residues.